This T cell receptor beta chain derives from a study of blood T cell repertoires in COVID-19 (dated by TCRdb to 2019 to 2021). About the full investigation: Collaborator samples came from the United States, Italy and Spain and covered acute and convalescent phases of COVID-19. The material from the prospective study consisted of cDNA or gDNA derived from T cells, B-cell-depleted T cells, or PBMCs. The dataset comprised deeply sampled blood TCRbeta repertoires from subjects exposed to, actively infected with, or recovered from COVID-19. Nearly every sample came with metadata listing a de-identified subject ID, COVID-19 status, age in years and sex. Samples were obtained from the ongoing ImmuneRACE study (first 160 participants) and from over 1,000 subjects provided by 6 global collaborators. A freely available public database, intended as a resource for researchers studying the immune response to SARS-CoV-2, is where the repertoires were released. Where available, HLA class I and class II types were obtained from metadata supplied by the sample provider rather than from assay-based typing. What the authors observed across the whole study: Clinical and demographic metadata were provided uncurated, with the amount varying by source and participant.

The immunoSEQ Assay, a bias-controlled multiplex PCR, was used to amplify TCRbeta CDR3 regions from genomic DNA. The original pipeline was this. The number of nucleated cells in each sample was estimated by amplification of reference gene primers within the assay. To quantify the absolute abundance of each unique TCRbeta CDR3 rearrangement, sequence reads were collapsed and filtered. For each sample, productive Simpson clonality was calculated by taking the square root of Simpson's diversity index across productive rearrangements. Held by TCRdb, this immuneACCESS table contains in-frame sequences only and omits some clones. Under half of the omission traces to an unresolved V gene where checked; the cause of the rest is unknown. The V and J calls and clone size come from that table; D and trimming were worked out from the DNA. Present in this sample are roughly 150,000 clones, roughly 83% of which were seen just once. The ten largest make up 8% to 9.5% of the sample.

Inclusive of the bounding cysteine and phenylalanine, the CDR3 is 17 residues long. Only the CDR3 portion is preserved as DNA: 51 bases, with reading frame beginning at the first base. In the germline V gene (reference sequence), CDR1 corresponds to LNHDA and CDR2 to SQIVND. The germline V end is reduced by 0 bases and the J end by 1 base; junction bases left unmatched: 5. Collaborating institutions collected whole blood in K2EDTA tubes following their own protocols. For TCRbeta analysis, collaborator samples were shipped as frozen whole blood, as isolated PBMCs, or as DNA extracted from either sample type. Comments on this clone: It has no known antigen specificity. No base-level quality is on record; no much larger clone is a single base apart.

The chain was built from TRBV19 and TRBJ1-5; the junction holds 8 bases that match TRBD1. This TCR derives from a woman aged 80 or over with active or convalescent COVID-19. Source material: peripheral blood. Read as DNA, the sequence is TGTGCCAGTAGTATAGATCGGACAGGGATCAGCAATCAGCCCCAGCATTTT. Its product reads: CASSIDRTGISNQPQHF.